This TCR beta chain was recorded in a study of shared clonotypes between healthy human individuals. The CDR3 spans 14 residues. Germline lookup yields CDR1 KGHSH and CDR2 LQKENI. Trimming removed 3 bases at V and 3 bases at J, with 12 bases between. Method: immunoSEQ multiplex PCR; TCRdb's copy keeps in-frame clones and lacks some. The profile shows over 1.5 million clones, under 99% of them singletons. It was into CD45RA+ naive and CD45RA-negative memory subsets that the CD4+ cells were split. The V and J genes are TRBV18 and TRBJ2-7, with D possibly matching TRBD2 (5 bases). The TCR was taken from a young man in good health. The sample consisted of naive CD4+ T cells sorted from blood. Subset denoted: CD45RA+ positively selected. CDR3 loop: CASSPDTRGYEQYF. For the CDR3, the DNA is TGTGCCAGCTCACCCGACACCCGGGGCTACGAGCAGTACTTC.